This TCR beta chain was obtained from a study of cytomegalovirus exposure and HLA in healthy donors. On the study more broadly: An analysis done earlier identified 120 million or so unique TCR beta sequences from approximately 180 million T cells. Clustering assigned 70% to 90% of the approximately 370 genotyped donors to the Caucasian-associated ancestry cluster.

The CDR3 has 15 residues. Germline V gene data show CDR1 as SGHNT and CDR2 as YENEEA. V lost 5 bases, J lost 5 bases, and 11 bases stayed unmatched. The PCR used 60 Vbeta and 13 Jbeta primers. In the source study's methods: Unique TCR beta chains totaled roughly 80 million in a later count, with approximately 11 million of them shared. This table comes from immunoSEQ multiplex PCR, and its TCRdb copy is limited to in-frame clones, with some not included. The D gene and trimming were derived from the DNA, and the V and J assignments and clone size from that table. This listing includes around 200,000 clones.

The receptor comes from a woman in her thirties in good health and CMV-seropositive. V usage is TRBV11-3 and J usage is TRBJ2-7; TRBD1 matches 8 bases. The sample was PBMCs. CDR3 amino acids: CASSAPGTGLDEQYF. The CDR3 DNA is TGTGCCAGCAGCGCGCCGGGGACAGGTCTAGACGAGCAGTACTTC.